The 23 T cell receptor beta chains presented below share a single source sample, sequenced in a study of early T cells in non-severe SARS-CoV-2 infection (dated by TCRdb to about 2021). Libraries were constructed by 5' RACE. The instrument given in TCRdb is NextSeq 500. The public sequencing data were trimmed at Q25 with fastp and processed into clonotypes with MiXCR by TCRdb, which kept only in-frame beta chains. Entries are consolidated by CDR3 protein sequence, retaining the most common genes and DNA. Within this sample are about 70,000 distinct CDR3 sequences, with roughly 14% of them counted one time only. 3% to 5% of the sample rests with the top ten. Sample: whole blood, taken at baseline. The origin of the receptors is an adult who was a healthcare worker with PCR-confirmed SARS-CoV-2 infection or an uninfected control (not recorded which).

This clonotype has a count of ten or more. This rearrangement joins TRBV7-3 to TRBJ2-1, with 7 bases fitting TRBD2. Germline V gene lookup returns CDR1 SGHTA and CDR2 FQGTGA. With V trimmed by 0 bases and J by 3 bases, 2 bases remained unmatched. The CDR3 is 15 amino acids. CDR3 loop: CASSLTAGYYNEQFF. The DNA of the CDR3 is TGTGCCAGCAGCTTAACAGCGGGATACTACAATGAGCAGTTCTTC.

Only a few counts were recorded for this clonotype. This chain links TRBV5-1 with TRBJ2-5; no firm D call. Germline CDR1 reads SGHRS; CDR2 reads YFSETQ. Deletions cut 4 bases from V and 4 bases from J, with 17 bases between. The CDR3 is 15 residues long. CDR3 region: CASSADPGTSETQYF. The CDR3 bases are TGCGCCAGCAGCGCGGATCCCGGCACGTCAGAGACCCAGTACTTC.

This chain links TRBV27 with TRBJ2-1, with 7 bases identical to TRBD2. The V segment lost 2 bases and the J segment 8 bases; nucleotides outside the gene matches: 12. This CDR3 comprises 16 residues. Per the germline V gene, CDR1 is MNHEY and CDR2 is SMNVEV (reference sequence). The CDR3 bases are TGTGCCAGCAGTTTAGCCCCCGGGACTACTAAGGATGAGCAGTTCTTC. Amino acids: CASSLAPGTTKDEQFF.

This clonotype has ten or more counts. The chain recombines TRBV18 with TRBJ2-2, with TRBD1 identical over 7 bases. The trim removed 3 bases at V and 4 bases at J, leaving 8 bases unmatched. CDR1 is KGHSH, CDR2 LQKENI, per germline. The CDR3 totals 16 residues. CDR3 DNA sequence: TGTGCCAGCTCACCCCCCGACAGGGTCGGCACCGGGGAGCTGTTTTTT. This gives the protein CASSPPDRVGTGELFF.

The chain joins TRBV5-4 to TRBJ2-7, with D perhaps matching TRBD1 (6 bases). CDR1 and CDR2 (germline): SGHNT, YYREEE (reference sequence). V shed 4 bases and J shed 5 bases, with 19 bases lying between them. The CDR3 is made up of 15 amino acids. CDR3 sequence: CASSLSGATEDEQYF. The DNA of the CDR3 is TGTGCCAGCAGCCTATCAGGGGCGACTGAGGACGAGCAGTACTTC.

This clonotype occurred a few times. This chain connects TRBV10-3 to TRBJ1-6; possible D gene TRBD1, 5 bases. CDR1 ENHRY and CDR2 SYGVKD come from the germline V gene. The CDR3 is 13 amino acids. The ends were cut back, 3 bases at V and 7 bases at J, with 7 bases in the middle. The CDR3 loop is CAISDSGNSPLHF. For the CDR3, the DNA is TGTGCCATCAGTGATTCAGGGAATTCACCCCTCCACTTT.

The chain links TRBV11-2 to TRBJ2-7, with 9 bases matching TRBD2. J was trimmed by 4 bases and V by 0 bases; bases with no gene match: 10. The CDR3 spans 17 residues. The germline gives CDR1 SGHAT, CDR2 FQNNGV. In DNA form, the CDR3 reads TGTGCCAGCAGCTTAGACGGCCTAGCGGGACGGGCTTACGAGCAGTACTTC. Its protein product is CASSLDGLAGRAYEQYF.

The rearrangement links TRBV6-1 to TRBJ1-4, with TRBD1 as a possible D gene (6 bases). The CDR3 runs 16 residues. CDR1 and CDR2 from the germline V gene are MNHNS and SASEGT. Trimming shortened V by 6 bases and J by 5 bases, and 19 bases separated the two germline ends. CDR3 nucleotide sequence: TGTGCCAGCAGGACCGGACAGCAAAATTGGAATGAAAAACTGTTTTTT. Encoded protein: CASRTGQQNWNEKLFF.

This clonotype was seen more than once but under ten times. The V gene is TRBV9, the J gene TRBJ2-7, with TRBD2 as a possible D gene (5 bases). The V and J ends lost 1 base and 2 bases respectively, with 10 bases between them. CDR1 and CDR2 (germline): SGDLS, YYNGEE. The CDR3 runs to 14 residues. CDR3 protein: CASSVTDGTYEQYF. The CDR3 region has the DNA TGTGCCAGCAGCGTAACCGACGGGACCTACGAGCAGTACTTC.

This clonotype occurred many times. This chain uses TRBV28 with TRBJ1-2; no definite D call. The germline V and J ends were trimmed by 3 bases and 0 bases, with 17 bases remaining between them. The V gene's germline CDR1 is MDHEN and CDR2 SYDVKM. This CDR3 has 17 amino acids. The CDR3 here is CASSFPPELDTNYGYTF. CDR3 sequence (DNA): TGTGCCAGCAGTTTCCCCCCCGAACTCGACACTAACTATGGCTACACCTTC.

The chain couples TRBV20-1 to TRBJ2-1; 8 bases align to TRBD2. This CDR3 contains 15 residues. Looked up from germline, CDR1 is DFQATT and CDR2 is SNEGSKA (reference sequence). Trimming at V came to 0 bases and at J to 9 bases, leaving 10 bases not matched to a gene. In DNA, the CDR3 is TGCAGTGCTAGAGATCCGGGGGGAAGCGGGAGTGAGCAGTTCTTC. Its protein product is CSARDPGGSGSEQFF.

A few counts support this clonotype. The chain links TRBV5-4 to TRBJ2-5; 7 bases align to TRBD2. Germline lookup yields CDR1 SGHNT and CDR2 YYREEE (reference sequence). The trim removed 4 bases at V and 9 bases at J, leaving 9 bases unmatched. This CDR3 is built from 13 residues. CDR3 sequence reads: CASSASGVGAQYF. The CDR3 nucleotides are TGTGCCAGCAGCGCGAGCGGGGTCGGGGCCCAGTACTTC. Combining the CDR3 with reference TRBV5-4 and TRBJ2-5 gives the whole variable domain ETGVTQSPTHLIKTRGQQVTLRCSSQSGHNTVSWYQQALGQGPQFIFQYYREEENGRGNFPPRFSGLQFPNYSSELNVNALELDDSALYLCASSASGVGAQYFGPGTRLLVL.

This clonotype was seen more than once but under ten times. The chain combines TRBV2 with TRBJ1-3, with 9 positions matching TRBD1. The CDR3 has 20 amino acids. Germline V gene sequence: CDR1 SNHLY, CDR2 FYNNEI. V gave up 1 base and J gave up 0 bases; unmatched junction bases: 13. In DNA form, the CDR3 reads TGTGCCAGCAGTGAAGATCCCTACGCCGGGACAGGGATCTCTGGAAACACCATATATTTT. It codes for CASSEDPYAGTGISGNTIYF.

The V gene is TRBV12-3 or TRBV12-4, the J gene TRBJ1-3; D perhaps matches TRBD1 (5 bases). V dropped 6 bases and J dropped 3 bases, with 12 bases sitting between them. The CDR3 runs 14 residues. This CDR3 reads CASRGLGLGNTIYF. CDR3 coding DNA: TGTGCCAGCAGGGGCTTGGGGCTTGGAAACACCATATATTTT.

The chain uses TRBV29-1 and TRBJ2-1, with 8 positions matching TRBD1. With V trimmed by 6 bases and J by 7 bases, 11 bases remained unmatched. This CDR3 region has 14 residues. Germline assignment: CDR1 SQVTM and CDR2 ANQGSEA. The CDR3 coding sequence is TGCAGCGTAGGACAGGGAGACTTAGGGAATGAGCAGTTCTTC. Translating gives CSVGQGDLGNEQFF.

Ten or more counts support this clonotype. The V call is TRBV20-1, the J call TRBJ2-2; TRBD2 is a possible D gene (5 bases). The length of the CDR3 is 16 residues. The germline V gene has CDR1 DFQATT and CDR2 SNEGSKA (reference sequence). V was pared by 4 bases and J by 6 bases, with 21 bases between. The DNA of the CDR3 is TGCAGTGCTACCCCCCAAGGGAGACGTGTAGCCGGGGAGCTGTTTTTT. It yields the protein CSATPQGRRVAGELFF.

The gene calls are TRBV7-9 and TRBJ2-2; possibly TRBD2 for D (6 bases). Germline V lookup: CDR1 SEHNR, CDR2 FQNEAQ (reference sequence). CDR3 length: 16 amino acids. The V end lost 1 base, the J end lost 4 bases, and 13 bases lay between the germline ends. CDR3: CASSLGAGGATGELFF. DNA of the CDR3: TGTGCCAGCAGCTTAGGAGCAGGCGGGGCCACCGGGGAGCTGTTTTTT.

This clonotype was counted many times. The chain is built from TRBV5-1 and TRBJ1-2; D ambiguous. Deletions cut 0 bases from V and 5 bases from J, with 11 bases between. This CDR3 comprises 14 residues. Germline V gene sequence: CDR1 SGHRS, CDR2 YFSETQ. The DNA of the CDR3 is TGCGCCAGCAGCTTGGCGGGCAGCTCGTATGGCTACACCTTC. Protein: CASSLAGSSYGYTF.

This clonotype showed up just a few times. This chain links TRBV9 with TRBJ2-1, with D maybe TRBD2 (5 bases). The CDR3 is 13 residues long. The ends were cut back, 3 bases at V and 8 bases at J, with 12 bases in the middle. Per germline, CDR1 SGDLS and CDR2 YYNGEE. CDR3 DNA sequence: TGTGCCAGCAGCGCTAGCACCGGAGATGAGCAGTTCTTC. Residues: CASSASTGDEQFF.

In this sample, this clonotype turned up many times. The J gene is TRBJ2-7, the V gene TRBV3-1; 10 bases are shared with TRBD2. The CDR3 consists of 16 residues. The junction had 9 bases not matched to a gene; V was cut back by 5 bases and J by 2 bases. Germline CDR1 is LGHDT and CDR2 is YNNKEL (reference sequence). Here the CDR3 DNA reads TGTGCCAGCAGCTCAACCTGGACTAGCGGTACCTACGAGCAGTACTTC. It codes for CASSSTWTSGTYEQYF.

The CDR3 is CASSWDETGELFF. CDR3 sequence (DNA): TGTGCCAGCAGCTGGGATGAAACCGGGGAGCTGTTTTTT. The rearrangement uses TRBV7-3 and TRBJ2-2; no firm D call. This CDR3 is built from 13 residues. Germline V gene lookup returns CDR1 SGHTA and CDR2 FQGTGA. V lost 4 bases to trimming and J lost 5 bases, with 8 bases between them.

There are a few counts of this clonotype. The V call is TRBV5-1, the J call TRBJ2-1; perhaps D is TRBD1 or TRBD2 (6 bases each). The germline V and J ends were trimmed by 3 bases and 6 bases, with 22 bases remaining between them. The CDR3 is 17 amino acids. Germline-derived CDR1 and CDR2 are SGHRS and YFSETQ. CDR3 nucleotides: TGCGCCAGCAGCTCGAACCCGAGGGGGGCGGGCGGCAATGAGCAGTTCTTC. Translation: CASSSNPRGAGGNEQFF.

About this clonotype itself: Sequence at one end of the junction differs from germline and may be a read error. This chain connects TRBV5-1 to TRBJ2-7; tentatively, D is TRBD1 (5 bases). CDR3 length equals 14 residues. The germline V gene has CDR1 SGHRS and CDR2 YFSETQ. The CDR3 loop reads CASCLWAGTYEQYF. The CDR3 nucleotides read TGCGCCAGCTGCTTATGGGCAGGGACCTACGAGCAGTACTTC.